These 30 T cell receptor beta chains were all obtained from the same sample, sequenced in a study of graft-versus-host responses after intestinal transplantation (dated by TCRdb to the early 2020s). Libraries came from the immunoSEQ multiplex PCR assay. TCRdb took this table from immuneACCESS and kept in-frame rearrangements with V and J called. Such tables lack part of the clones; where checked against another copy, unresolved V genes explain under half of the gap, and the rest is unexplained. The sample table holds over 65,000 clones, of which over 80% were seen once. 0.55% to 0.75% of the sample is in the top ten clones. This material consisted of PBMCs, taken 98 days after intestinal transplantation. The receptors here all came from a human patient who received an intestinal transplant, so some T cells may come from the graft donor.

The chain employs TRBV19 and TRBJ2-1; D unclear. This CDR3 has 11 amino acids. Germline-derived CDR1 and CDR2 are LNHDA and SQIVND (reference sequence). The V end was cut by 7 bases, the J end by 1 base, with 2 bases between. The CDR3 coding sequence is TGTGCCAGTAATTCCTACAATGAGCAGTTCTTC. Amino acids: CASNSYNEQFF.

This clone was picked up a small number of times. The chain has TRBV6-5 and TRBJ2-2; TRBD1 agrees at 8 bases. The CDR3 covers 15 residues. V was pared by 2 bases and J by 4 bases, with 3 bases of the junction left unmatched. The germline CDR1 and CDR2 sequences are MNHEY and SVGAGI. CDR3 in DNA: TGTGCCAGCAGTTACGGACAGGGTAGCACCGGGGAGCTGTTTTTT. This translates into CASSYGQGSTGELFF.

The rearrangement uses TRBV28 and TRBJ2-1; a possible D gene is TRBD2 (6 bases). V gave up 3 bases and J gave up 7 bases, with 16 bases separating them. Germline V gene lookup returns CDR1 MDHEN and CDR2 SYDVKM. This CDR3 region has 15 residues. This CDR3 reads CASSFPRRVVNEQFF. In nucleotides, the CDR3 is TGTGCCAGCAGTTTCCCTAGGAGGGTGGTAAATGAGCAGTTCTTC.

The chain combines TRBV4-1 with TRBJ2-5, with 9 bases matching TRBD2. Trimming cost V 3 bases and J 4 bases; bases outside gene matches: 9. Germline-derived CDR1 and CDR2 are MGHRA and YSYEKL. The CDR3 has 16 amino acids. CDR3 nucleotide sequence: TGCGCCAGCAGCCACCCTAGCGGGGCCGGTTCAGAGACCCAGTACTTC. The encoded protein is CASSHPSGAGSETQYF.

The chain joins TRBV19 to TRBJ1-1; D not certain. This CDR3 comprises 14 residues. The ends were cut back, 3 bases at V and 0 bases at J, with 8 bases in the middle. Germline lookup yields CDR1 LNHDA and CDR2 SQIVND (reference sequence). CDR3 bases: TGTGCCAGTAGTATCGGACGTTTGAACACTGAAGCTTTCTTT. This gives the protein CASSIGRLNTEAFF.

This chain links TRBV18 with TRBJ2-2; TRBD1 might be the D (5 bases). CDR1 KGHSH and CDR2 LQKENI come from the germline V gene. V dropped 6 bases and J dropped 2 bases, with 10 bases sitting between them. CDR3 length: 14 amino acids. The CDR3 reads CASSLTGNTGELFF. CDR3 coding DNA: TGTGCCAGCTCCCTCACAGGAAACACCGGGGAGCTGTTTTTT. Complete variable domain (other parts from reference TRBV18 and TRBJ2-2): NAGVMQNPRHLVRRRGQEARLRCSPMKGHSHVYWYRQLPEEGLKFMVYLQKENIIDESGMPKERFSAEFPKEGPSILRIQQVVRGDSAAYFCASSLTGNTGELFFGEGSRLTVL.

The chain combines TRBV4-2 with TRBJ1-1; D remains ambiguous. V lost 4 bases, J lost 1 base, and 10 bases lay in between. The germline gives CDR1 LGHNA, CDR2 YNFKEQ. This CDR3 is built from 14 residues. This CDR3 reads CASSLERANTEAFF. In nucleotides, the CDR3 is TGTGCCAGCAGCCTTGAACGGGCGAACACTGAAGCTTTCTTT.

The chain couples TRBV14 to TRBJ2-7; 7 bases line up with TRBD1. Germline loops: CDR1 SGHDN, CDR2 FVKESK. Germline trimming cut 2 bases from V and 1 base from J; bases unmatched to any gene: 8. This CDR3 comprises 16 residues. As DNA, the CDR3 is TGTGCCAGCAGCCAAATCTTTACAGGGGCATCCTACGAGCAGTACTTC. Its translation: CASSQIFTGASYEQYF.

Concerning this clone: Other DNA sequences from this sample encode an identical CDR3 as well. V and J are TRBV5-1 and TRBJ2-2; weak D call: TRBD1 (7 bases). The CDR3 has 15 residues. V was trimmed by 0 bases and J by 5 bases, leaving 11 bases between them. Germline V gene data show CDR1 as SGHRS and CDR2 as YFSETQ. The CDR3 loop reads CASSLGQGGTGELFF. CDR3 bases: TGCGCCAGCAGCTTGGGACAGGGAGGTACCGGGGAGCTGTTTTTT.

J is TRBJ2-3 and V is TRBV9, with 11 positions matching TRBD2. CDR1 is SGDLS, CDR2 YYNGEE, per germline. The CDR3 contains 19 residues. Trimming removed 4 bases from V and 2 bases from J; junction bases left unmatched: 15. Here the CDR3 reads CASSIRPTSGERATDTQYF. DNA for the CDR3: TGTGCCAGCAGCATCAGACCGACTAGCGGGGAGAGAGCCACAGATACGCAGTATTTT.

The rearrangement joins TRBV27 to TRBJ2-7; TRBD2 aligns across 8 bases. Germline V lookup: CDR1 MNHEY, CDR2 SMNVEV (reference sequence). Trimming removed 2 bases from V and 3 bases from J; junction bases left unmatched: 9. The CDR3 covers 16 residues. The CDR3 reads CASSLKGLGLYYEQYF. In nucleotides, the CDR3 is TGTGCCAGCAGTTTAAAGGGACTAGGACTTTACTACGAGCAGTACTTC.

The chain recombines TRBV29-1 with TRBJ1-1, with 10 bases aligning to TRBD1. V was clipped by 6 bases and J by 5 bases; unmatched bases: 6. This CDR3 contains 13 residues. Germline V gene sequence: CDR1 SQVTM, CDR2 ANQGSEA. The CDR3 spells CSVYDRGRTEAFF. The CDR3 DNA reads as TGCAGCGTATATGACAGGGGGCGGACTGAAGCTTTCTTT.

The V and J genes are TRBV10-3 and TRBJ2-3; 7 bases are a match to TRBD2. Germline trimming cut 9 bases from V and 3 bases from J; bases unmatched to any gene: 9. The germline gives CDR1 ENHRY, CDR2 SYGVKD. The CDR3 is made up of 14 amino acids. CDR3 protein: CAMSTSPETDTQYF. The CDR3 nucleotides are TGTGCCATGTCGACTAGCCCTGAGACAGATACGCAGTATTTT.

The V and J genes are TRBV2 and TRBJ2-5, with TRBD2 matching over 8 bases. The V gene end was trimmed by 7 bases and the J gene end by 9 bases; junction bases not matched to a gene: 16. Germline V gene sequence: CDR1 SNHLY, CDR2 FYNNEI. The CDR3 contains 15 residues. CDR3 sequence: CASTKRLAPVEAQYF. CDR3 DNA: TGTGCCAGCACCAAAAGACTAGCGCCCGTGGAGGCCCAGTACTTC.

The chain is built from TRBV5-5 and TRBJ1-1; 9 nucleotides align to TRBD1. V shed 4 bases and J 5 bases; nucleotides not matched to a gene: 6. In germline, CDR1 is SGHKS, CDR2 YYEKEE (reference sequence). The CDR3 spans 14 residues. The DNA for the CDR3 is TGTGCCAGCAGCCAAGGACAGGGGAGGACTGAAGCTTTCTTT. Residues: CASSQGQGRTEAFF.

The rearrangement links TRBV19 to TRBJ2-1; TRBD2 matches 13 bases. There are 18 residues in the CDR3. V lost 1 base, J lost 0 bases, and 3 bases stayed unmatched. CDR1 and CDR2 (germline): LNHDA, SQIVND (reference sequence). CDR3 residues: CASSIAGLAGSSYNEQFF. CDR3 nucleotides: TGTGCCAGTAGTATAGCGGGACTAGCGGGGAGCTCCTACAATGAGCAGTTCTTC. Complete variable domain (other parts from reference TRBV19 and TRBJ2-1): DGGITQSPKYLFRKEGQNVTLSCEQNLNHDAMYWYRQDPGQGLRLIYYSQIVNDFQKGDIAEGYSVSREKKESFPLTVTSAQKNPTAFYLCASSIAGLAGSSYNEQFFGPGTRLTVL.

DNA for the CDR3: TGTGCCAGCAGCTTATCCCAGACAGGGGGTAAGAATGAGCAGTTCTTC. Protein sequence: CASSLSQTGGKNEQFF. The chain has TRBV7-6 and TRBJ2-1, with 9 bases aligning to TRBD1. The germline V gene has CDR1 SGHVS and CDR2 FNYEAQ. The CDR3 totals 16 residues. J was trimmed by 7 bases and V by 2 bases; bases with no gene match: 9.

The gene calls are TRBV6-1 and TRBJ1-1; possible D gene TRBD1, 5 bases. The V gene's germline CDR1 is MNHNS and CDR2 SASEGT. V gave up 2 bases and J gave up 4 bases, with 14 bases separating them. The CDR3 consists of 15 residues. CDR3 sequence reads: CASSEIGAQGTEAFF. The CDR3 nucleotides read TGTGCCAGCAGTGAAATTGGCGCCCAGGGCACTGAAGCTTTCTTT.

The rearrangement links TRBV5-4 to TRBJ2-7; tentative D call: TRBD1 (6 bases). The V end was cut by 4 bases, the J end by 0 bases, with 14 bases between. The CDR3 sequence is 15 residues long. Per the germline V gene, CDR1 is SGHNT and CDR2 is YYREEE (reference sequence). The CDR3 bases are TGTGCCAGCAGCCGGAAACAGGGTAACTCCTACGAGCAGTACTTC. It encodes CASSRKQGNSYEQYF.

The chain combines TRBV4-1 with TRBJ2-7; TRBD2 matches at 12 bases. The CDR3 has 16 residues. Losses at the gene ends were 3 bases for V and 6 bases for J; bases not matched to a gene: 9. Germline V lookup: CDR1 MGHRA, CDR2 YSYEKL. As DNA, the CDR3 is TGCGCCAGCAGCCAGGAGACTAGCGGGAGAGGGCTCGAGCAGTACTTC. As protein: CASSQETSGRGLEQYF.

V and J are TRBV2 and TRBJ1-5; D is perhaps TRBD1 (5 bases). This CDR3 has 12 residues. CDR1 is SNHLY, CDR2 FYNNEI, per germline. With 6 bases removed from V and 4 bases from J, the gap between germline ends came to 7 bases. The CDR3 here is CASREGNQPQHF. CDR3 bases: TGTGCCAGCAGGGAGGGGAATCAGCCCCAGCATTTT.

CDR3 nucleotide sequence: TGTGCCAGCAGCTTATGGAGACGCAATCAGCCCCAGCATTTT. Amino acids: CASSLWRRNQPQHF. This sequence joins TRBV13 and TRBJ1-5, with D unclear. CDR3 length: 14 residues. Between the trimmed V and J ends, which lost 2 bases and 2 bases, there was a span of 7 bases. Germline V gene data show CDR1 as PRHDT and CDR2 as FYEKMQ (reference sequence).

The CDR3 DNA follows: TGTGCCAGCAGTTTATCATACGGGACAGATAACACCGGGGAGCTGTTTTTT. Its translation: CASSLSYGTDNTGELFF. The rearrangement uses TRBV28 and TRBJ2-2; TRBD1 agrees at 7 bases. The CDR3 loop spans 17 amino acids. Germline-derived CDR1 and CDR2 are MDHEN and SYDVKM. V lost 1 base to trimming and J lost 2 bases; unmatched junction nucleotides: 7.

The chain employs TRBV28 and TRBJ2-5; D is uncertain. The V end lost 5 bases, the J end lost 4 bases, and 14 bases lay between the germline ends. Germline CDR1 is MDHEN and CDR2 is SYDVKM. The CDR3 is made up of 14 amino acids. The CDR3 DNA reads as TGTGCCAGCAGTGCCTCCTGGACGCCAGAGACCCAGTACTTC. It is translated as CASSASWTPETQYF.

This sequence joins TRBV5-4 and TRBJ1-2; D call uncertain. CDR1 is SGHNT and CDR2 is YYREEE in the germline V gene (reference sequence). Between the trimmed V and J ends, which lost 2 bases and 3 bases, there was a span of 17 bases. The CDR3 is 16 amino acids. This chain's CDR3 is CASSFGRNYVDYGYTF. CDR3 nucleotides: TGTGCCAGCAGCTTCGGAAGGAATTACGTGGACTATGGCTACACCTTC.

V usage is TRBV25-1 and J usage is TRBJ2-3, with D possibly TRBD1 on 5 matching bases. The CDR3 totals 17 residues. The germline V gene has CDR1 MGHDK and CDR2 SYGVNS. The V end was cut by 4 bases, the J end by 2 bases, with 19 bases between. Here the CDR3 reads CASSAQNSQGTTDTQYF. The DNA for the CDR3 is TGTGCCAGCAGTGCGCAAAACAGTCAGGGTACCACAGATACGCAGTATTTT.

This chain uses TRBV4-1 with TRBJ2-3; D is possibly TRBD1 or TRBD2 (6 bases each). Germline assignment: CDR1 MGHRA and CDR2 YSYEKL. Trimming took off 1 base at V and 0 bases at J, with 17 bases between the two ends. This CDR3 region has 18 residues. The CDR3 sequence: CASSQALGGGPSTDTQYF. The CDR3 bases are TGCGCCAGCAGCCAAGCGCTTGGAGGGGGGCCTAGCACAGATACGCAGTATTTT.

The count of this clone is one. The V and J genes are TRBV7-3 and TRBJ2-3, with D perhaps TRBD1 (5 bases). V was cut by 2 bases and J by 1 base, with 10 bases left in between. The CDR3 has 15 amino acids. The germline V gene has CDR1 SGHTA and CDR2 FQGTGA. CDR3 region: CASSLSDTRTDTQYF. The CDR3 DNA follows: TGTGCCAGCAGCTTATCGGACACCCGCACAGATACGCAGTATTTT.

The CDR3 DNA reads TGTGCCAGCAGTTCGTCACTAGCGGCCCGAGCCGAGCAGTTCTTC. Its protein product is CASSSSLAARAEQFF. The chain employs TRBV6-1 and TRBJ2-1; 8 nucleotides agree with TRBD2. The CDR3 loop spans 15 amino acids. The V gene's germline CDR1 is MNHNS and CDR2 SASEGT. The V gene end was trimmed by 5 bases and the J gene end by 10 bases; junction bases not matched to a gene: 13.

This chain uses TRBV9 with TRBJ2-3, with D perhaps matching TRBD2 (6 bases). The V gene lost 0 bases and the J gene lost 6 bases, with 11 bases spanning the gap. The germline gives CDR1 SGDLS, CDR2 YYNGEE. The CDR3 consists of 14 residues. The CDR3 here is CASSVETSPDTQYF. CDR3 in DNA: TGTGCCAGCAGCGTAGAAACTAGCCCCGATACGCAGTATTTT.